Listed below are T cell receptor beta chains from one sample, sequenced in a study of OX40 agonist ivuxolimab in advanced cancers. Sequenced by immunoSEQ multiplex PCR; TCRdb stores in-frame clones only, minus some. Of tens of thousands of clones listed, over 70% were seen once; the top ten hold more than 1%. The sequencing here drew on CD4+ or CD8+ T cells sorted from blood, taken in a trial of the OX40 agonist ivuxolimab. The receptors derive from an adult with an advanced solid tumor such as melanoma, head and neck, liver or kidney cancer. The CDR3 runs from the conserved cysteine through the conserved F or W. D genes are given only for firm matches. Clone size is not always given. Where it is, it says once, few, many or a class for expanded clones.

size	V	D	J	DNA	CDR3
.	TRBV6-4	TRBD2	TRBJ2-1	TGTGCCAGCAGTCTAGCGGGGGTCTCCTACAATGAGCAGTTCTTC	CASSLAGVSYNEQFF
.	TRBV5-1	.	TRBJ1-4	TGCGCCAGCAGCTTCAATGAAAAACTGTTTTTT	CASSFNEKLFF
.	TRBV12-5	.	TRBJ1-6	TGTGCTAGTGGTTTGGATGGGCAGCATTCACCCCTCCACTTT	CASGLDGQHSPLHF
.	TRBV10-1	TRBD1	TRBJ1-5	TGCGCCAGCAGGTCGGGACAGGTCAATCAGCCCCAGCATTTT	CASRSGQVNQPQHF
.	TRBV4-1	TRBD1	TRBJ1-1	TGCGCCAGCAGCCAAGCCAGGGACAGGGGGCAGACTGAAGCTTTCTTT	CASSQARDRGQTEAFF
.	TRBV27	TRBD1	TRBJ2-7	TGTGCCAGCCTCGGACAGGGCGAGCAGTACTTC	CASLGQGEQYF
.	TRBV18	TRBD1	TRBJ2-3	TGTGCCAGCTCACCACCAACCGGACAGGGCCCCACAGATACGCAGTATTTT	CASSPPTGQGPTDTQYF
.	TRBV19	.	TRBJ2-2	TGTGCCAGTAGTGGGGGTGGTGGTAACACCGGGGAGCTGTTTTTT	CASSGGGGNTGELFF
.	TRBV5-1	TRBD1	TRBJ2-7	TGCGCCAGCAGCGCCAGCGCGACAGGGGTCTACGAGCAGTACTTC	CASSASATGVYEQYF
.	TRBV9	TRBD2	TRBJ2-1	TGTGCCAGCAGCGTAGCGGGGGGGCTCTTCAATGAGCAGTTCTTC	CASSVAGGLFNEQFF
.	TRBV9	TRBD1	TRBJ1-1	TGTGCCAGCAGCGGAGACAGGGAAATGTTGGATACTGAAGCTTTCTTT	CASSGDREMLDTEAFF
few	TRBV6-1	TRBD1	TRBJ2-7	TGTGCCAGCAGTCAACTTGGACAGGGTTTCGACGAGCAGTACTTC	CASSQLGQGFDEQYF
.	TRBV29-1	.	TRBJ2-1	TGCAGCGTTGAAGATCAGGGCCTTGAGCAGTTCTTC	CSVEDQGLEQFF
.	TRBV4-3	.	TRBJ1-6	TGCGCCAGCAGCCAAGGTGGACAGCCGAGCAGAAATTCACCCCTCCACTTT	CASSQGGQPSRNSPLHF
.	TRBV27	.	TRBJ1-1	TGTGCCAGCAGTTATGACAGCGACACTGAAGCTTTCTTT	CASSYDSDTEAFF
.	TRBV5-6	.	TRBJ2-2	TGTGCCAGCAGCCTAATCCCCGGCGGTCTAGGCACCGGGGAGCTGTTTTTT	CASSLIPGGLGTGELFF
.	TRBV30	.	TRBJ1-2	TGTGCCCGTCGACTCCCTCCGTCGGGCTACACCTTC	CARRLPPSGYTF
.	TRBV9	TRBD2	TRBJ2-3	TGTGCCAGCAGCGTAGGTTCTAGCGGGGCACCAGATACGCAGTATTTT	CASSVGSSGAPDTQYF
once	TRBV9	TRBD1	TRBJ1-2	TGTGCCAGCAGCCCTCAGGGGGCGTTTTCATCTAACTATGGCTACACCTTC	CASSPQGAFSSNYGYTF
.	TRBV7-2	TRBD1	TRBJ2-4	TGTGCCAGCAGCTTAGAATGGACAGGCGGGGCCAAAAACATTCAGTACTTC	CASSLEWTGGAKNIQYF
few	TRBV10-1	.	TRBJ2-4	TGCGCCAGCAGTGACAACCCGCAGGGGGCCAAAAACATTCAGTACTTC	CASSDNPQGAKNIQYF
.	TRBV7-3	TRBD2	TRBJ2-1	TGTGCCAGCAGCTTAGGGCAGGGAGGGTTCAATGAGCAGTTCTTC	CASSLGQGGFNEQFF
.	TRBV27	.	TRBJ2-7	TGTGCCAGCAGCCGCGGTGGGGAGCAGTACTTC	CASSRGGEQYF
.	TRBV4-2	TRBD1	TRBJ1-4	TGTGCCAGCAGCCAAGATCAGGGGGACAATGAAAAACTGTTTTTT	CASSQDQGDNEKLFF
once	TRBV5-1	.	TRBJ2-7	TGCGCCAGCAGCTCGGGGGCGTCGGGGTACTACGAGCAGTACTTC	CASSSGASGYYEQYF
.	TRBV18	.	TRBJ1-3	TGTGCCAGCTCACCTGCGGTGGGGTCTGGAAACACCATATATTTT	CASSPAVGSGNTIYF
.	TRBV4-1	.	TRBJ2-7	TGCGCCAGCAGCCCCAGTGTGACTTCCTACGAGCAGTACTTC	CASSPSVTSYEQYF
.	TRBV15	.	TRBJ1-4	TGTGCCACCAGCAGAGTAGCGGGAATTAATGAAAAACTGTTTTTT	CATSRVAGINEKLFF
.	TRBV5-6	.	TRBJ2-3	TGTGCCAGCAGCTTAGCCAGGTACACAGATACGCAGTATTTT	CASSLARYTDTQYF
.	TRBV5-1	TRBD2	TRBJ2-5	TGCGCCAGCAGCTTGGGGACTAGCGGGTACCAAGAGACCCAGTACTTC	CASSLGTSGYQETQYF
once	TRBV27	.	TRBJ2-7	TGTGCCAGCAGTTTTGGGACGAGGGAGCAGTACTTC	CASSFGTREQYF
.	TRBV15	.	TRBJ1-2	TGTGCCACCAGCAGAGAGTTGGGACCGAAGGGAGGCTACACCTTC	CATSRELGPKGGYTF
.	TRBV7-2	TRBD1	TRBJ2-7	TGTGCCAGCAGCCCCGCCTTGGGACAGGACCACGAGCAGTACTTC	CASSPALGQDHEQYF
.	TRBV10-2	.	TRBJ2-5	TGCGCCAGCAGTGTCAGGGACAAGCAAGAGACCCAGTACTTC	CASSVRDKQETQYF
.	TRBV7-9	TRBD1	TRBJ1-6	TGTGCCAGCAGCTCTACCGACAGGGGATATAATTCACCCCTCCACTTT	CASSSTDRGYNSPLHF
.	TRBV9	.	TRBJ1-6	TGTGCCAGCAGCAAACGGGACGGGATACTCCACTTT	CASSKRDGILHF
.	TRBV2	TRBD2	TRBJ2-5	TGTGCCAGCACCGAGCGGGGGGGCGGAGAGACCCAGTACTTC	CASTERGGGETQYF
.	TRBV7-9	.	TRBJ2-7	TGTGCCAGCAGCTTAGCCTGGGGTCAGAACTCCTACGAGCAGTACTTC	CASSLAWGQNSYEQYF
.	TRBV4-3	.	TRBJ1-2	TGCGCCAGCAGCCAAGAGGTGGCAGGGAGGTATGGCTACACCTTC	CASSQEVAGRYGYTF
.	TRBV7-9	.	TRBJ2-3	TGTGCCAGCAGCTTGATGCAGACTAGAGTGTTGGCAGATACGCAGTATTTT	CASSLMQTRVLADTQYF